This TCR beta chain was profiled in a study of T-cell memory formation after mild COVID-19. Study as a whole: Clusters were largely donor specific. Study results and caveats: Clones which contracted sat mainly in CM and EM if CD4+, and in EMRA if CD8+. Memory sampled before infection contained some responding clones, suggesting cross-reactive memory joined.

Germline V gene lookup returns CDR1 KGHSH and CDR2 LQKENI. The CDR3 has 14 residues. With 2 bases removed from V and 5 bases from J, the gap between germline ends came to 12 bases. This clonotype was counted a few times. Its antigen is not known. One entry per CDR3 protein results from TCRdb running MiXCR on the 5' RACE reads. The sample lists about 400,000 distinct CDR3 sequences; 13% to 15% were seen once. Sequencing was performed on PBMCs or a T cell subset sorted from them (not recorded which). This clonotype was sampled from a man younger than 35 who had mild COVID-19 (a few samples of this study predate the infection). Cell type and time point are not known. The genes are TRBV18 and TRBJ1-1, with D unclear. The CDR3 is CASSPGQMRTEAFF. The DNA for the CDR3 is TGTGCCAGCTCACCAGGGCAGATGAGGACTGAAGCTTTCTTT.